A single sample gave rise to the 16 T cell receptor beta chains below, sequenced in a study of radiation and T cells in renal cell carcinoma. The time point is: blood 2 weeks post-SBRT. Treatment: 15 Gy SBRT to primary tumor, nephrectomy 4 weeks later. Only in-frame clones appear in the TCRdb table, and some are missing; sequencing was by immunoSEQ multiplex PCR. The profile covers around 70,000 clones, with more than 75% appearing a single time and nearly 6% taken by the ten largest. Here the sequenced sample was blood, taken from a patient whose treatment included radiotherapy and nephrectomy. The receptors derive from a man aged 55-75 years with renal cell carcinoma.

V gene TRBV7-7 combines with J gene TRBJ2-2; the D is unclear. CDR1 and CDR2 from the germline V gene are SSHAT and FNYEAQ (reference sequence). The CDR3 sequence is 13 residues long. The V end was cut by 1 base, the J end by 7 bases, with 7 bases between. The CDR3 is CASSLGPRGELFF. As DNA, the CDR3 is TGTGCCAGCAGCTTAGGCCCTCGCGGGGAGCTGTTTTTT.

The rearrangement uses TRBV7-2 and TRBJ2-7, with a tentative D call TRBD2 (6 bases). Germline V gene data show CDR1 as SGHTA and CDR2 as FQGNSA. This CDR3 contains 14 residues. Trimming removed 2 bases at V and 6 bases at J, with 14 bases between. The CDR3 sequence is CASSLNSRGFEQYF. The CDR3 DNA reads TGTGCCAGCAGCTTAAACAGTCGGGGGTTCGAGCAGTACTTC.

J is TRBJ1-1 and V is TRBV6-1; tentative D call: TRBD1 (5 bases). Germline V CDR1 and CDR2: MNHNS, SASEGT. This CDR3 has 14 residues. The V gene lost 7 bases and the J gene lost 7 bases, with 19 bases spanning the gap. CDR3 in DNA: TGTGCCAGCATCCCCCGGGAGGGGAGGGGTGAAGCTTTCTTT. Translated, it gives CASIPREGRGEAFF.

A few counts support this clone. The chain links TRBV18 to TRBJ2-7, with 10 bases lining up with TRBD1. The germline V gene has CDR1 KGHSH and CDR2 LQKENI. The CDR3 has 13 amino acids. V lost 3 bases to trimming and J lost 7 bases; unmatched junction nucleotides: 3. The CDR3 loop is CASSPGQGWEQYF. Here the CDR3 DNA reads TGTGCCAGCTCACCGGGACAGGGGTGGGAGCAGTACTTC. The variable domain in full, with the rest retrieved from reference TRBV18 and TRBJ2-7, is NAGVMQNPRHLVRRRGQEARLRCSPMKGHSHVYWYRQLPEEGLKFMVYLQKENIIDESGMPKERFSAEFPKEGPSILRIQQVVRGDSAAYFCASSPGQGWEQYFGPGTRLTVT.

V is TRBV27 and J is TRBJ2-3, with 10 nucleotides matching TRBD2. CDR3 length: 16 residues. Germline values: CDR1 MNHEY, CDR2 SMNVEV (reference sequence). V lost 3 bases to trimming and J lost 5 bases; unmatched junction nucleotides: 8. Written as DNA, the CDR3 is TGTGCCAGCAGTTTGCCGAGCGGGAGGGCGGAAGATACGCAGTATTTT. Protein product: CASSLPSGRAEDTQYF.

This chain uses TRBV6-5 with TRBJ2-3; unclear D gene. V was cut by 7 bases and J by 8 bases, with 16 bases left in between. Germline lookup yields CDR1 MNHEY and CDR2 SVGAGI. The CDR3 consists of 13 residues. The CDR3 reads CASTQLSRATQYF. As DNA, the CDR3 is TGTGCCAGCACCCAACTTTCCCGGGCTACGCAGTATTTT.

The rearrangement links TRBV5-1 to TRBJ2-2; possible D gene TRBD2, 6 bases. The CDR3 loop spans 16 amino acids. V was pared by 4 bases and J by 0 bases, with 13 bases between. The V gene's germline CDR1 is SGHRS and CDR2 YFSETQ. The CDR3 region has the DNA TGCGCCAGCAGCCTCATCGGGAGAGCGAACACCGGGGAGCTGTTTTTT. Translating it yields CASSLIGRANTGELFF.

The chain has TRBV19 and TRBJ1-5; the match to TRBD1 covers 7 bases. The CDR3 length is 16 residues. Germline-derived CDR1 and CDR2 are LNHDA and SQIVND (reference sequence). J gave up 4 bases and V 8 bases, and 14 bases lay outside the gene matches. CDR3 sequence (DNA): TGTGCCAGTCGCTTGCGATCAGGGGGGTCGAATCAGCCCCAGCATTTT. Its translation: CASRLRSGGSNQPQHF.

The chain joins TRBV28 to TRBJ1-2, with D uncertain. The CDR3 sequence is 15 residues long. Germline V gene lookup returns CDR1 MDHEN and CDR2 SYDVKM. Trimming took off 4 bases at V and 8 bases at J, with 20 bases between the two ends. The CDR3 DNA sequence: TGTGCCAGCAGTTCTCCTAGTCGCGCCCTCGGCGGCTACACCTTC. Translation gives CASSSPSRALGGYTF.

The J gene is TRBJ2-2, the V gene TRBV10-2, with TRBD1 matching 7 bases. J gave up 7 bases and V 7 bases, and 6 bases lay outside the gene matches. The CDR3 runs 13 residues. Germline V gene data show CDR1 as WSHSY and CDR2 as SAAADI. CDR3 protein: CASIIDRDGELFF. The CDR3, as DNA: TGCGCCAGCATTATTGACAGGGACGGGGAGCTGTTTTTT.

The V gene is TRBV10-1, the J gene TRBJ2-3, with TRBD1 matching 9 bases. Germline V lookup: CDR1 WNHNN, CDR2 SYGVQD (reference sequence). This CDR3 is built from 15 residues. V shed 2 bases, J shed 2 bases, and the junction held 2 bases outside the gene matches. The CDR3 DNA reads TGCGCCAGCAGTGAGGGGACAGGGCTCACAGATACGCAGTATTTT. Encoded protein: CASSEGTGLTDTQYF.

J is TRBJ2-3 and V is TRBV6-5; 7 nucleotides line up with TRBD2. V gave up 2 bases and J gave up 6 bases; unmatched junction bases: 5. Germline-derived CDR1 and CDR2 are MNHEY and SVGAGI. The length of the CDR3 is 14 residues. The CDR3 loop is CASSYALSGDTQYF. DNA for the CDR3: TGTGCCAGCAGTTACGCCCTTAGCGGGGATACGCAGTATTTT.

Of note for this clone: Other DNA sequences in this sample translate to the same CDR3. CDR3 sequence reads: CASSQVPTGSTDTQYF. CDR3 in DNA: TGCGCCAGCAGCCAGGTGCCGACAGGGTCCACAGATACGCAGTATTTT. The chain has TRBV4-1 and TRBJ2-3; 7 nucleotides align to TRBD1. With 3 bases clipped from V and 2 bases from J, the junction kept 8 bases outside the gene matches. The CDR3 is 16 residues long. From germline, CDR1 is MGHRA and CDR2 YSYEKL.

The J gene is TRBJ2-3, the V gene TRBV9; TRBD1 is a possible D gene (5 bases). Between the trimmed V and J ends, which lost 0 bases and 3 bases, there was a span of 11 bases. This CDR3 region has 15 residues. Germline CDR1 SGDLS, CDR2 YYNGEE. CDR3 bases: TGTGCCAGCAGCGTAGAGTCAGGGAAGACAGATACGCAGTATTTT. This translates into CASSVESGKTDTQYF.

This chain links TRBV28 with TRBJ1-2, with no clear D. The CDR3 contains 13 residues. Per germline, CDR1 MDHEN and CDR2 SYDVKM. Trimming left V 6 bases short and J 2 bases short, with 10 bases between. CDR3 loop: CASSSTTNYGYTF. Here the CDR3 DNA reads TGTGCCAGCAGCTCGACGACAAACTATGGCTACACCTTC.

The chain employs TRBV6-1 and TRBJ2-3; 9 nucleotides line up with TRBD1. V was clipped by 6 bases and J by 3 bases; unmatched bases: 1. The CDR3 is 13 residues long. In germline, CDR1 is MNHNS, CDR2 SASEGT. CDR3 protein: CASRDRGTDTQYF. In nucleotides, the CDR3 is TGTGCCAGCAGGGACAGGGGTACAGATACGCAGTATTTT.